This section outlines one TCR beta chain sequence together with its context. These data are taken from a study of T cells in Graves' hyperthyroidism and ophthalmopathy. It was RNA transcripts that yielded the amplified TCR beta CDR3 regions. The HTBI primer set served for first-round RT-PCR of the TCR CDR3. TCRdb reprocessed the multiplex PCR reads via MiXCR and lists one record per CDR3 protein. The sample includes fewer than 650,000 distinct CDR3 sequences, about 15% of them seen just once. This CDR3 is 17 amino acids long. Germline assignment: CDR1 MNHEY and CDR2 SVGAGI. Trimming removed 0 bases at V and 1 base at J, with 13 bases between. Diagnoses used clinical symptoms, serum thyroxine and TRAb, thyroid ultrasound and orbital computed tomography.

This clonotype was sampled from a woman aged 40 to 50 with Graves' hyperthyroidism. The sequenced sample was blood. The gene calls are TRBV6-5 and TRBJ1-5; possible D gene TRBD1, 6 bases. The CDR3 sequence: CASSYSTGLRSNQPQHF. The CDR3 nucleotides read TGTGCCAGCAGTTACTCTACAGGGCTACGGAGCAATCAGCCCCAGCATTTT.